What follows describes a single T cell receptor beta chain. Its matching antigen is unknown. The data belong to a study of radiation and T cells in renal cell carcinoma. Time point in this sample: blood 4 weeks post-SBRT, at nephrectomy. Regarding treatment: 15 Gy SBRT to primary tumor, nephrectomy 4 weeks later. Nephrectomy followed 15 Gy stereotactic body radiation by 4 weeks. Radiation-treated patients gave blood at baseline, week 2 and week 4. Using immunoSEQ multiplex PCR, the repertoire was profiled, and TCRdb retains in-frame clones only, with some absent. The sample holds under 200,000 clones, around 90% seen once. Study conclusions and caveats: In blood, top tumor clones expanded by 2 weeks, shrinking by 4.

CDR1 and CDR2 (germline): SGHTA, FQGNSA. Trimming at V came to 6 bases and at J to 4 bases, leaving 9 bases not matched to a gene. This CDR3 is 15 amino acids long. The source material was blood, sampled from a patient whose treatment included radiotherapy and nephrectomy. The chain joins TRBV7-2 to TRBJ1-5, with TRBD1 matching over 7 bases. The origin of this receptor is a woman in her 50s with renal cell carcinoma. CDR3 in DNA: TGTGCCAGCAGGGCTGCATCAGGGGGGAATCAGCCCCAGCATTTT. This gives the protein CASRAASGGNQPQHF. Drawing the rest from reference TRBV7-2 and TRBJ1-5, the complete variable domain is GAGVSQSPSNKVTEKGKDVELRCDPISGHTALYWYRQSLGQGLEFLIYFQGNSAPDKSGLPSDRFSAERTGGSVSTLTIQRTQQEDSAVYLCASRAASGGNQPQHFGDGTRLSIL.